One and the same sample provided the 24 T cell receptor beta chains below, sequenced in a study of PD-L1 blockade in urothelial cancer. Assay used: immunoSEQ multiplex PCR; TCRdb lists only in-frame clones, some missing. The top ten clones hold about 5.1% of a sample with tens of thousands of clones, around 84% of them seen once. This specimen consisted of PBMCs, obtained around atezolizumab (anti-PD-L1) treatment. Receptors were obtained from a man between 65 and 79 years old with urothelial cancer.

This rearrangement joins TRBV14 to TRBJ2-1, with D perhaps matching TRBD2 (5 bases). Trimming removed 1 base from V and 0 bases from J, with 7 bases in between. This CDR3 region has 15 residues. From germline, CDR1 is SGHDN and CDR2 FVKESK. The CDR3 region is CASSQVRGSYNEQFF. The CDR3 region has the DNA TGTGCCAGCAGCCAAGTACGGGGCTCCTACAATGAGCAGTTCTTC.

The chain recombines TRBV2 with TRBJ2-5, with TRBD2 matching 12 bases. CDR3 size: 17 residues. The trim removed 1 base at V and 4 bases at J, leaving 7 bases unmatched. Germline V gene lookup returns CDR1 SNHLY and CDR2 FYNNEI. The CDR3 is CASSEGLAGGQGETQYF. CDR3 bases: TGTGCCAGCAGTGAAGGGCTAGCGGGAGGGCAGGGAGAGACCCAGTACTTC.

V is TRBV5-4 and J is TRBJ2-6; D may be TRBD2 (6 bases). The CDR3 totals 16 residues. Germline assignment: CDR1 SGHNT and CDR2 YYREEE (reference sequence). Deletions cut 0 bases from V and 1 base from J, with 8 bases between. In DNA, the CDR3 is TGTGCCAGCAGCTTGGTCCGGGGGTCTGGGGCCAACGTCCTGACTTTC. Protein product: CASSLVRGSGANVLTF.

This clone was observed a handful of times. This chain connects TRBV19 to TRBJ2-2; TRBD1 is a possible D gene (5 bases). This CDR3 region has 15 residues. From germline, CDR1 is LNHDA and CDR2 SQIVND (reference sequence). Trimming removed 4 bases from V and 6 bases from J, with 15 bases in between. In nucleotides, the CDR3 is TGTGCCAGTAGTAAGGATCCAGGGCCCTCCGGGGAGCTGTTTTTT. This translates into CASSKDPGPSGELFF.

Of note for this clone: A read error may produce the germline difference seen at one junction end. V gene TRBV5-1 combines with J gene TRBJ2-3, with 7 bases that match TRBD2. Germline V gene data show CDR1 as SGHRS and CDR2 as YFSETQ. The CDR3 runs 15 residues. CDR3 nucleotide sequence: TGCGCCAGCACCTTGAATCCGGGACTACCGGATACGCAGTATTTT. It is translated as CASTLNPGLPDTQYF.

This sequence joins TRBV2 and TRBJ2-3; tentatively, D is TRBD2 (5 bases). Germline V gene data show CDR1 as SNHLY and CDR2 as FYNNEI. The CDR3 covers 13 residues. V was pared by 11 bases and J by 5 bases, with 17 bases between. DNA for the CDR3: TGTGCCGCTGGGAATAGCGTCAAAGATACGCAGTATTTT. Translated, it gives CAAGNSVKDTQYF.

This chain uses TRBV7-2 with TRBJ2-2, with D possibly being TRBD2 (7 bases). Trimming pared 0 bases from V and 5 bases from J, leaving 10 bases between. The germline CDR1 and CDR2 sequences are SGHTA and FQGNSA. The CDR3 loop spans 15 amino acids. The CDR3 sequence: CASSLAQGGTGELFF. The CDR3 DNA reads TGTGCCAGCAGCTTAGCACAGGGAGGGACCGGGGAGCTGTTTTTT.

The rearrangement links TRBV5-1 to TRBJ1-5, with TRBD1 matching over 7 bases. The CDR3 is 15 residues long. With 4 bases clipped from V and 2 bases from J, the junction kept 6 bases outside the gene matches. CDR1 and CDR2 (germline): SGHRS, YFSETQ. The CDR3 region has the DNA TGCGCCAGCAGCCTGACAGGGAAGGGCAATCAGCCCCAGCATTTT. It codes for CASSLTGKGNQPQHF. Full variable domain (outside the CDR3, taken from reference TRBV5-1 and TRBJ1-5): KAGVTQTPRYLIKTRGQQVTLSCSPISGHRSVSWYQQTPGQGLQFLFEYFSETQRNKGNFPGRFSGRQFSNSRSEMNVSTLELGDSALYLCASSLTGKGNQPQHFGDGTRLSIL.

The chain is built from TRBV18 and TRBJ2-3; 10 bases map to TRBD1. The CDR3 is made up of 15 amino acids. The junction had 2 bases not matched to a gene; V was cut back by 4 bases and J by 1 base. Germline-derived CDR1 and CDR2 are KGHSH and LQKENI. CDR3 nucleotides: TGTGCCAGCTCACAAGGGACAGGGGGCACAGATACGCAGTATTTT. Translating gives CASSQGTGGTDTQYF. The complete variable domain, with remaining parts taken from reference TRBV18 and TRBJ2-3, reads NAGVMQNPRHLVRRRGQEARLRCSPMKGHSHVYWYRQLPEEGLKFMVYLQKENIIDESGMPKERFSAEFPKEGPSILRIQQVVRGDSAAYFCASSQGTGGTDTQYFGPGTRLTVL.

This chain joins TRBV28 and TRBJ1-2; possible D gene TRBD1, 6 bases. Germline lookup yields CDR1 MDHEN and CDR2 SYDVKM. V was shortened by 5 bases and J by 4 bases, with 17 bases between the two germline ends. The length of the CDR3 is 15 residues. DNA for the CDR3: TGTGCCAGCAGTACAATAGGGGGGGCACCCTATGGCTACACCTTC. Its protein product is CASSTIGGAPYGYTF.

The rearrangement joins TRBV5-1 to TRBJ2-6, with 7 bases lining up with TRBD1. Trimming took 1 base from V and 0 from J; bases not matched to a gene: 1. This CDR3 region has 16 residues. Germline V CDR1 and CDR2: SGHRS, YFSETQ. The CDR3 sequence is CASSLNRGSGANVLTF. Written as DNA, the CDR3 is TGCGCCAGCAGCTTGAACAGGGGCTCTGGGGCCAACGTCCTGACTTTC. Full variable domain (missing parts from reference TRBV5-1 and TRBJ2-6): KAGVTQTPRYLIKTRGQQVTLSCSPISGHRSVSWYQQTPGQGLQFLFEYFSETQRNKGNFPGRFSGRQFSNSRSEMNVSTLELGDSALYLCASSLNRGSGANVLTFGAGSRLTVL.

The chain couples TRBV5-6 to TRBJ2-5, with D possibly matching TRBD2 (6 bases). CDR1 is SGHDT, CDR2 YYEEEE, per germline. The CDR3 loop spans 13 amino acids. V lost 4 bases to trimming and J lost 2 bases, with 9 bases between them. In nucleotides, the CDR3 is TGTGCCAGCAGCCAAGGGACTCAAGAGACCCAGTACTTC. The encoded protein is CASSQGTQETQYF.

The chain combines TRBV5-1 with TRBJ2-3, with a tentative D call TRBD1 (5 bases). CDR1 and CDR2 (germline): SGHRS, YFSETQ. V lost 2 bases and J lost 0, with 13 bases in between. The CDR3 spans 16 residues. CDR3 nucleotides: TGCGCCAGCAGCTTCCAGGGTACCGTTAGCACAGATACGCAGTATTTT. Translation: CASSFQGTVSTDTQYF.

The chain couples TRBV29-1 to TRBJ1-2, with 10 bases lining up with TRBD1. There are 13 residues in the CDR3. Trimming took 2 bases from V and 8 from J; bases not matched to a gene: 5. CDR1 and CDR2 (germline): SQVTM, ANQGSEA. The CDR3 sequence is CSVERQGAGGYTF. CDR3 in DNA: TGCAGCGTTGAAAGACAGGGGGCTGGAGGCTACACCTTC. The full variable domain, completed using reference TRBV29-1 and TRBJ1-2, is SAVISQKPSRDICQRGTSLTIQCQVDSQVTMMFWYRQQPGQSLTLIATANQGSEATYESGFVIDKFPISRPNLTFSTLTVSNMSPEDSSIYLCSVERQGAGGYTFGSGTRLTVV.

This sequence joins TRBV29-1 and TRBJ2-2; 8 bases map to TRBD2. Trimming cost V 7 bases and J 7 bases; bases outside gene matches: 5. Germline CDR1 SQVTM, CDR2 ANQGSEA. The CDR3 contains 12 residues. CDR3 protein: CSAPGTSGELFF. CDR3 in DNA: TGCAGCGCTCCAGGGACTAGCGGGGAGCTGTTTTTT.

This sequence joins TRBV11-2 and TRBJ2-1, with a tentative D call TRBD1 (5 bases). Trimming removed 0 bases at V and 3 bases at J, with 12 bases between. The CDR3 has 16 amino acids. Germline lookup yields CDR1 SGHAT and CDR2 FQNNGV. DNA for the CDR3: TGTGCCAGCAGCTTAGATAAGGGGTCGTTCTACAATGAGCAGTTCTTC. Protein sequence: CASSLDKGSFYNEQFF.

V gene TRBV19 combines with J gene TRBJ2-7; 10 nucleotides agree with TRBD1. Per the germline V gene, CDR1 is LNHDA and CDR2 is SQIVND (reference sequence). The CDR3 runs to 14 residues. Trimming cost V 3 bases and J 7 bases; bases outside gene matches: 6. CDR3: CASSIGGQGVEQYF. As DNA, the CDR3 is TGTGCCAGTAGTATTGGAGGACAGGGGGTTGAGCAGTACTTC.

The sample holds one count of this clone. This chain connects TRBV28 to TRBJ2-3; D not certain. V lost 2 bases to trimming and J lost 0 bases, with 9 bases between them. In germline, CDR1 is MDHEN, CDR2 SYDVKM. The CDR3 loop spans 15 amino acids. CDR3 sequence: CASSLNQDSTDTQYF. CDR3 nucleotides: TGTGCCAGCAGTTTAAACCAGGATAGCACAGATACGCAGTATTTT.

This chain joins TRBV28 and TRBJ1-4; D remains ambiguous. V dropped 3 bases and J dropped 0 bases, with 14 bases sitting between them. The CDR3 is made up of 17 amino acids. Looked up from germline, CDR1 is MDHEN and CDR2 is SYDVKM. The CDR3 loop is CASSLSLTGTTNEKLFF. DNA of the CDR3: TGTGCCAGCAGTTTGTCGCTGACCGGGACAACTAATGAAAAACTGTTTTTT.

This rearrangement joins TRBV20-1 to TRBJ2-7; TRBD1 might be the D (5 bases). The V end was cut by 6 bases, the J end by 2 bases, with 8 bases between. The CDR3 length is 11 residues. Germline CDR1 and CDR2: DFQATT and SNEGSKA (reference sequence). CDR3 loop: CSARVPYEQYF. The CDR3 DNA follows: TGCAGTGCCAGGGTACCCTACGAGCAGTACTTC.

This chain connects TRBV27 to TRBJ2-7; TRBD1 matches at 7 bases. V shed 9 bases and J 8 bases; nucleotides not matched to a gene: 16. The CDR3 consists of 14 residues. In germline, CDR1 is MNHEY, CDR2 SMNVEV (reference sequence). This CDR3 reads CASQFVGDSPKQYF. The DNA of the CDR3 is TGTGCCAGTCAGTTTGTGGGGGACAGCCCTAAGCAGTACTTC.

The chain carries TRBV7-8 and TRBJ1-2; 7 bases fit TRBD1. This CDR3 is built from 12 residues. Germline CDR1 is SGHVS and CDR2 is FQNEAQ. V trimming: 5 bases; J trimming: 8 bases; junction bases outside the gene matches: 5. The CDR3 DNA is TGTGCCAGCAGCCCACAGGGGTACGGCTACACCTTC. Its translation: CASSPQGYGYTF.

The CDR3 sequence: CASSNPGQVSQPQHF. The CDR3 DNA follows: TGTGCCAGCTCCAATCCTGGACAGGTGAGTCAGCCCCAGCATTTT. This chain connects TRBV2 to TRBJ1-5; 7 bases fit TRBD1. V dropped 8 bases and J dropped 6; count of bases not matched to a gene: 13. From germline, CDR1 is SNHLY and CDR2 FYNNEI. There are 15 residues in the CDR3.

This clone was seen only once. The CDR3 DNA reads as TGTGCCAGCAGTTTAATGTCCAGGGGACACAATGAGCAGTTCTTC. This codes for CASSLMSRGHNEQFF. The gene calls are TRBV28 and TRBJ2-1; tentative D call: TRBD1 (6 bases). This CDR3 is 15 amino acids long. Germline values: CDR1 MDHEN, CDR2 SYDVKM. The germline V and J ends were trimmed by 2 bases and 5 bases, with 13 bases remaining between them.